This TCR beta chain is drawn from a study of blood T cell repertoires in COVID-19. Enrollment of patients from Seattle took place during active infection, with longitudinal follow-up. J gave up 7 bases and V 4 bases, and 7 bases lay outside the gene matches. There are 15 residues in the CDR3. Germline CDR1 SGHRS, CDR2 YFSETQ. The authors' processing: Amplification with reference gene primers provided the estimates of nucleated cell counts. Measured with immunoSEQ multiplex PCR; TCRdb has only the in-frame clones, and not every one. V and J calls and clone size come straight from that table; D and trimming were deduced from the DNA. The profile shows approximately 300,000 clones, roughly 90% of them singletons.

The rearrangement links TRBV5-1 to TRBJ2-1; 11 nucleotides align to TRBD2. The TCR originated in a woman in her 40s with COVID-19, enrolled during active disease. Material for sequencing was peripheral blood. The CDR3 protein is CASSVLAGAENEQFF. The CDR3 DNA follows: TGCGCCAGCAGCGTACTAGCGGGAGCGGAGAATGAGCAGTTCTTC.